This TCR beta chain was captured in a study of T cells in Graves' hyperthyroidism and ophthalmopathy. It was RNA transcripts that yielded the amplified TCR beta CDR3 regions. When the TCR CDR3 underwent first-round RT-PCR, the HTBI primer set was used. Each CDR3 protein gets one entry after TCRdb re-called the multiplex PCR reads with MiXCR. Of some 400,000 distinct CDR3 sequences listed, about a fifth were seen once; the top ten hold roughly 3.5%. The CDR3 consists of 13 residues. The germline CDR1 and CDR2 sequences are SGHAT and FQNNGV. V was clipped by 4 bases and J by 6 bases; unmatched bases: 4. Many counts were recorded for this clonotype. Newly diagnosed hyperthyroidism, duration under 2 months, in patients aged 18 to 65.

Sequencing used blood. The clonotype was recovered from a woman aged 18-29 years with Graves' hyperthyroidism. The chain employs TRBV11-2 and TRBJ2-3; 7 nucleotides agree with TRBD1. The CDR3 reads CASSSNRGDTQYF. CDR3 DNA: TGTGCCAGCAGCTCCAACAGGGGTGATACGCAGTATTTT.